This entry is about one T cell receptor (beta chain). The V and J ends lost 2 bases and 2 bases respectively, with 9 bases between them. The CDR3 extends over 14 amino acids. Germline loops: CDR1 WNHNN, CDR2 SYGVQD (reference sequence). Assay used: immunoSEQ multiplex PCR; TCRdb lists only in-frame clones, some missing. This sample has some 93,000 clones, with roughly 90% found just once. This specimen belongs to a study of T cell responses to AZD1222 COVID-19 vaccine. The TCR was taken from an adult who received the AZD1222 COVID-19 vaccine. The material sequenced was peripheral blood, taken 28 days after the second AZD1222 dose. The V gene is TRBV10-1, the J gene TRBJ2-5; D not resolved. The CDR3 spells CASSEQASQETQYF. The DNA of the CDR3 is TGCGCCAGCAGTGAGCAGGCGTCGCAAGAGACCCAGTACTTC.